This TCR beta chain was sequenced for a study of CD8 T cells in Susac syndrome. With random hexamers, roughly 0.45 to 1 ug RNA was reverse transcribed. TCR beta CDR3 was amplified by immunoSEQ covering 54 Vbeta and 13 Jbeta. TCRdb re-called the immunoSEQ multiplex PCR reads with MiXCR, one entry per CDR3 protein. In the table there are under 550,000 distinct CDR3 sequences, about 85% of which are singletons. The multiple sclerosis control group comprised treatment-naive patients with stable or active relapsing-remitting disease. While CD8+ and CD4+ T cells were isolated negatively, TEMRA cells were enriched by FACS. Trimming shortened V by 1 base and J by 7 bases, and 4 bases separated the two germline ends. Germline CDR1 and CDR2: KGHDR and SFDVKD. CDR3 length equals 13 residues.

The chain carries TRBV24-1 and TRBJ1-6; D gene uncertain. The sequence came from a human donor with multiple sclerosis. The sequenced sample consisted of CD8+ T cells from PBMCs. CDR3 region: CATSDLWNSPLHF. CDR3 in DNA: TGTGCCACCAGTGATTTATGGAATTCACCCCTCCACTTT.